The clone carrying this TCR beta chain showed up just a few times. The data were taken from a study of blood T cell repertoires in COVID-19. The V segment lost 4 bases and the J segment 0 bases; nucleotides outside the gene matches: 7. This CDR3 has 15 residues. Germline V gene data show CDR1 as SQVTM and CDR2 as ANQGSEA. Repertoires were generated with immunoSEQ multiplex PCR, while TCRdb's copy carries only in-frame clones and drops some. The sample shows 55,000 to 95,000 clones, roughly 76% of them seen only once. J is TRBJ2-3 and V is TRBV29-1; 7 bases map to TRBD2. The source of this sequence is a woman in her seventies with acute or convalescent COVID-19. The specimen was peripheral blood. CDR3 sequence: CSVVPSLASTDTQYF. In DNA form, the CDR3 reads TGCAGCGTTGTCCCGTCACTAGCGAGCACAGATACGCAGTATTTT.